The 18 T cell receptor beta chains in this list originate from one sample, sequenced in a study of Ad26.COV2.S vaccination and SARS-CoV-2 variants. Method: immunoSEQ multiplex PCR; TCRdb's copy keeps in-frame clones and lacks some. The sample includes 300,000 to 350,000 clones, 90% seen only once; the top ten take around 5%. The treatment was: over 15 received Ad26.COV2.S at low or high dose, single or two shots; roughly five received placebo; per-sample allocation not given. Collection of the samples took place on day 63 after the first injection of vaccine or placebo. The specimen was peripheral blood, collected in a trial of Ad26.COV2.S vaccine versus placebo. Receptor source: a person aged 18-65 years who received the Ad26.COV2.S COVID-19 vaccine or a placebo.

The sample holds a few counts of this clone. The chain couples TRBV3-1 (or the pseudogene TRBV3-2) to TRBJ1-3; D gene unclear. Deletions cut 4 bases from V and 5 bases from J, with 12 bases between. Germline V gives CDR1 LGHDT, CDR2 YNNKEL (reference sequence). This CDR3 is 14 amino acids long. CDR3 in amino acids: CASSLPGARNTIYF. DNA for the CDR3: TGTGCCAGCAGCCTCCCGGGAGCCCGAAACACCATATATTTT.

The chain is built from TRBV30 and TRBJ2-1, with 11 bases fitting TRBD2. J lost 3 bases, V lost 2 bases, and 6 bases had no gene match. This CDR3 has 16 residues. Germline loops: CDR1 GTSNPN, CDR2 SVGIG (reference sequence). CDR3 nucleotide sequence: TGTGCCTGGAGTTCCCTGACTAGCGGGGACTACAATGAGCAGTTCTTC. It encodes CAWSSLTSGDYNEQFF.

This rearrangement joins TRBV10-3 to TRBJ2-1; D is ambiguous. The germline V gene has CDR1 ENHRY and CDR2 SYGVKD. V was trimmed by 5 bases and J by 7 bases, leaving 15 bases between them. This CDR3 is built from 14 residues. CDR3 sequence (DNA): TGTGCCATCAGTCGCACCGAGTACGAGAATGAGCAGTTCTTC. Its protein product is CAISRTEYENEQFF.

The chain carries TRBV2 and TRBJ2-1, with a weak D call TRBD2 (5 bases). The V gene's germline CDR1 is SNHLY and CDR2 FYNNEI. The CDR3 is made up of 16 amino acids. V was shortened by 4 bases and J by 2 bases, with 15 bases between the two germline ends. The CDR3 here is CASSVRASLTYNEQFF. As DNA, the CDR3 is TGTGCCAGCAGTGTTCGAGCTAGCTTGACCTACAATGAGCAGTTCTTC.

V and J are TRBV4-1 and TRBJ1-1; 7 bases match TRBD1. Germline CDR1 MGHRA, CDR2 YSYEKL. With V trimmed by 1 base and J by 11 bases, 7 bases remained unmatched. The CDR3 runs to 13 residues. The CDR3 DNA reads as TGCGCCAGCAGCCAAGGTGGGACAGTCCCTGCTTTCTTT. This translates into CASSQGGTVPAFF.

This clone showed up just a few times. The J gene is TRBJ2-7, the V gene TRBV27, with 10 bases identical to TRBD2. The CDR3 is 14 residues long. The germline V gene encodes CDR1 MNHEY and CDR2 SMNVEV (reference sequence). V dropped 8 bases and J dropped 0; count of bases not matched to a gene: 4. CDR3 region: CASGPSGSSYEQYV. CDR3 nucleotides: TGTGCCAGCGGTCCTAGCGGGAGCTCCTACGAGCAGTACGTC.

The J gene is TRBJ2-2, the V gene TRBV28, with 7 bases lining up with TRBD2. Germline-derived CDR1 and CDR2 are MDHEN and SYDVKM. J gave up 0 bases and V 8 bases, and 6 bases lay outside the gene matches. CDR3 length equals 15 residues. CDR3 protein: CASREAGANTGELFF. Written as DNA, the CDR3 is TGTGCCAGCCGGGAGGCGGGAGCGAACACCGGGGAGCTGTTTTTT.

This clone was observed a few times. V is TRBV27 and J is TRBJ1-6; D is uncertain. The length of the CDR3 is 12 residues. Trimming took 4 bases from V and 10 from J, leaving 8 bases between them. Germline V gene lookup returns CDR1 MNHEY and CDR2 SMNVEV (reference sequence). The chain's CDR3 is CASSSPPSPLHF. CDR3 nucleotide sequence: TGTGCCAGCAGTTCACCACCCTCACCCCTCCACTTT.

The rearrangement links TRBV5-1 to TRBJ2-2; D not resolved. This CDR3 has 13 amino acids. V lost 4 bases and J 0 bases, leaving 4 bases between the germline ends. Looked up from germline, CDR1 is SGHRS and CDR2 is YFSETQ. The CDR3: CASSPPNTGELFF. The CDR3 DNA reads TGCGCCAGCAGCCCACCGAACACCGGGGAGCTGTTTTTT.

A word on this clone: The CDR3 end shows no conserved phenylalanine or tryptophan, and so a read error is likely. Because the CDR3's place on the DNA is in doubt, the DNA is left out and the CDR3 is given as listed by TCRdb. This chain uses TRBV12-3 or TRBV12-4 with TRBJ1-1; the table calls TRBD1, which could not be checked here. The CDR3 is 12 amino acids in total, end residues counted. The CDR3 sequence: CASSNTLGQFPT.

This chain connects TRBV14 to TRBJ1-1; D not certain. Germline V gene data show CDR1 as SGHDN and CDR2 as FVKESK. V lost 5 bases and J 0 bases, leaving 7 bases between the germline ends. This CDR3 comprises 13 residues. CDR3 region: CASSWGMNTEAFF. For the CDR3, the DNA is TGTGCCAGCAGCTGGGGAATGAACACTGAAGCTTTCTTT.

The chain links TRBV5-1 to TRBJ2-3; the D call may be TRBD1 or TRBD2 (6 bases each). Germline V gene lookup returns CDR1 SGHRS and CDR2 YFSETQ. V was shortened by 0 bases and J by 0 bases, with 11 bases between the two germline ends. The CDR3 is 16 residues long. Written as DNA, the CDR3 is TGCGCCAGCAGCTTGGTTAGGGGGGCCAGCACAGATACGCAGTATTTT. Amino acids: CASSLVRGASTDTQYF.

This chain uses TRBV28 with TRBJ1-1, with 8 bases that match TRBD1. After removal of 4 bases from V and 4 bases from J, the junction contained 8 bases not matched to a gene. Per germline, CDR1 MDHEN and CDR2 SYDVKM. The CDR3 extends over 15 amino acids. CDR3 protein: CASSSWTGSGTEAFF. The CDR3 region has the DNA TGTGCCAGCAGTTCCTGGACAGGGTCGGGCACTGAAGCTTTCTTT.

The chain uses TRBV19 and TRBJ1-4; TRBD1 matches at 10 bases. CDR1 is LNHDA and CDR2 is SQIVND in the germline V gene (reference sequence). The trim removed 5 bases at V and 7 bases at J, leaving 7 bases unmatched. The CDR3 length is 15 residues. CDR3 region: CASSPMDRGVEKLFF. The DNA for the CDR3 is TGTGCCAGTAGTCCTATGGACAGGGGGGTTGAAAAACTGTTTTTT.

The chain is built from TRBV5-1 and TRBJ1-2; D is unresolved. The V gene's germline CDR1 is SGHRS and CDR2 YFSETQ. V was clipped by 0 bases and J by 3 bases, with 6 bases between them. This CDR3 has 13 residues. The CDR3, as DNA: TGCGCCAGCAGCTTGGACAATTACTATGGCTACACCTTC. Protein sequence: CASSLDNYYGYTF.

This clone was seen only a few times. The chain combines TRBV19 with TRBJ2-1; D uncertain. Trimming stripped 2 bases from V and 5 bases from J, with 13 bases between. Per germline, CDR1 LNHDA and CDR2 SQIVND (reference sequence). The CDR3 has 15 amino acids. The CDR3 reads CASSIPVLTNNEQFF. The CDR3 nucleotides read TGTGCCAGTAGTATACCGGTCCTAACTAACAATGAGCAGTTCTTC.

The chain is built from TRBV28 and TRBJ1-1; D not resolved. CDR1 and CDR2 (germline): MDHEN, SYDVKM. This CDR3 is 13 amino acids long. The V gene lost 3 bases and the J gene lost 7 bases, with 12 bases spanning the gap. The CDR3 DNA reads TGTGCCAGCAGTTTGAGGGTCGGGGATGAAGCTTTCTTT. Its protein product is CASSLRVGDEAFF.

The chain has TRBV19 and TRBJ2-5; D gene unclear. V was clipped by 3 bases and J by 0 bases, with 5 bases between them. Germline assignment: CDR1 LNHDA and CDR2 SQIVND (reference sequence). This CDR3 has 13 amino acids. The CDR3 bases are TGTGCCAGTAGTATGGAAAACCAAGAGACCCAGTACTTC. Translated, it gives CASSMENQETQYF.